This TCR beta chain was recorded in a study of cytomegalovirus exposure and HLA in healthy donors. Nobody wrote down the CMV serostatus of this donor. Primers included in the PCR were 60 Vbeta and 13 Jbeta primers. Some clones are missing from TCRdb's copy, which holds only in-frame ones; the method was immunoSEQ multiplex PCR. Seen here are some 130,000 clones, about 80% observed once, and the top ten hold approximately 1%. CDR1 and CDR2 (germline): SEHNR, FQNEAQ (reference sequence). This CDR3 has 16 residues. The V segment lost 4 bases and the J segment 4 bases; nucleotides outside the gene matches: 12. Comment on this clone: Its specificity is not known.

Whole-study findings and limits: Further analysis was carried out later, and it showed several of the most significant clusters appearing linked to common viral pathogens.

The chain carries TRBV7-9 and TRBJ1-2; 7 bases are shared with TRBD1. Sequenced material: PBMCs. The source is a human donor in good health. CDR3 sequence reads: CASSSAGTDYFYGYTF. The CDR3 DNA sequence: TGTGCCAGCAGCTCGGCCGGGACAGACTACTTCTATGGCTACACCTTC.